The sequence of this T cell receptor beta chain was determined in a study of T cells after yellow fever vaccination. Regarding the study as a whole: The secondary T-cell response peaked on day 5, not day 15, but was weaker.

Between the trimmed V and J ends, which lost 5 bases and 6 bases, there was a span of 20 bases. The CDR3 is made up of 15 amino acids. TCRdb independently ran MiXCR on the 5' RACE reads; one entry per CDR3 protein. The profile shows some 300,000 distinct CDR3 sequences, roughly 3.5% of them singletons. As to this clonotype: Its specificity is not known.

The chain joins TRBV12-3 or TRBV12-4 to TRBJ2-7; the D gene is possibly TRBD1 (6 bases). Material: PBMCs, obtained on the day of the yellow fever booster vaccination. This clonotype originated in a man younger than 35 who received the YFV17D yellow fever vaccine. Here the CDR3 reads CASSTQDSSKLEQYF. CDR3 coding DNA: TGTGCCAGCAGTACACAGGACAGCTCGAAGCTCGAGCAGTACTTC.